One sample yielded the 3 T cell receptor beta chains listed below, sequenced in a study of blood T cell repertoires in COVID-19. The data were produced by immunoSEQ multiplex PCR, yet TCRdb's version contains in-frame clones alone and is incomplete. The profile shows a few hundred thousand clones, approximately 80% of them singletons. The specimen sequenced was peripheral blood. These receptors were obtained from an elderly woman with acute or convalescent COVID-19.

CDR3 nucleotides: TGTGCCAGCAGCTCCCGGGGGGATAATGAAAAACTGTTTTTT. Its protein is CASSSRGDNEKLFF. The chain carries TRBV7-2 and TRBJ1-4, with TRBD1 as a possible D gene (5 bases). CDR3 length: 14 residues. The V end lost 4 bases, the J end lost 4 bases, and 10 bases lay between the germline ends. Looked up from germline, CDR1 is SGHTA and CDR2 is FQGNSA. The variable domain in full, with the rest retrieved from reference TRBV7-2 and TRBJ1-4, is GAGVSQSPSNKVTEKGKDVELRCDPISGHTALYWYRQSLGQGLEFLIYFQGNSAPDKSGLPSDRFSAERTGGSVSTLTIQRTQQEDSAVYLCASSSRGDNEKLFFGSGTQLSVL.

The V and J genes are TRBV5-1 and TRBJ2-2; D is unresolved. This CDR3 has 15 residues. Per germline, CDR1 SGHRS and CDR2 YFSETQ. Trimming shortened V by 0 bases and J by 6 bases, and 12 bases separated the two germline ends. The CDR3 sequence: CASSLGTAVPGELFF. CDR3 bases: TGCGCCAGCAGCTTGGGAACTGCGGTCCCCGGGGAGCTGTTTTTT.

The chain couples TRBV27 to TRBJ1-5; 7 nucleotides match TRBD1. V lost 1 base, J lost 6 bases, and 9 bases stayed unmatched. Germline CDR1 reads MNHEY; CDR2 reads SMNVEV (reference sequence). The CDR3 runs 16 residues. The CDR3 is CASSLYPPTGRQPQHF. The DNA of the CDR3 is TGTGCCAGCAGTTTATACCCCCCGACAGGGCGTCAGCCCCAGCATTTT.